These 21 T cell receptor beta chains were all obtained from the same sample, sequenced in a study of a mutant IDH1 vaccine in newly diagnosed glioma. The time point: week 11, during vaccination. Mutant IDH1 20-mer peptide, at 300 ug, made up each vaccine dose, with topical imiquimod. These receptors are not linked to any known antigen. Clones were read by immunoSEQ multiplex PCR, and TCRdb kept only the in-frame ones, dropping some. The table has under 40,000 clones, about 78% seen once. The sequencing used PBMCs, collected from a glioma patient whose treatment included an IDH1 peptide vaccine. The receptors stem from a man in his thirties or forties with glioma.

V gene TRBV28 combines with J gene TRBJ2-5, with D possibly TRBD1 on 5 matching bases. V was pared by 5 bases and J by 3 bases, with 10 bases between. Germline V gene lookup returns CDR1 MDHEN and CDR2 SYDVKM. The CDR3 covers 13 residues. CDR3 nucleotide sequence: TGTGCCAGCAGTCTACTGACAGAAGAGACCCAGTACTTC. It encodes CASSLLTEETQYF. The variable domain in full, completed from reference TRBV28 and TRBJ2-5, reads DVKVTQSSRYLVKRTGEKVFLECVQDMDHENMFWYRQDPGLGLRLIYFSYDVKMKEKGDIPEGYSVSREKKERFSLILESASTNQTSMYLCASSLLTEETQYFGPGTRLLVL.

The rearrangement uses TRBV6-4 and TRBJ2-7; 10 positions match TRBD2. Germline CDR1 reads MRHNA; CDR2 reads SNTAGT. The CDR3 spans 14 residues. Trimming took 5 bases from V and 0 from J; bases not matched to a gene: 1. CDR3 loop: CASSRLAGSYEQYF. The CDR3 DNA sequence: TGTGCCAGCAGTAGACTAGCGGGCTCCTACGAGCAGTACTTC.

The chain carries TRBV2 and TRBJ2-5; a weak D match, TRBD1 (6 bases). Germline V gene data show CDR1 as SNHLY and CDR2 as FYNNEI. The length of the CDR3 is 13 residues. The germline V and J ends were trimmed by 4 bases and 5 bases, with 11 bases remaining between them. DNA for the CDR3: TGTGCCAGCAGTGCAGGGGTTGGGGAGACCCAGTACTTC. It specifies CASSAGVGETQYF.

The CDR3 DNA sequence: TGTGCCAGCAGCTATGGGCGGGGGCGCTACGAGCAGTACTTC. Translated, it gives CASSYGRGRYEQYF. The gene calls are TRBV7-9 and TRBJ2-7; tentatively, D is TRBD2 (7 bases). The V gene lost 4 bases and the J gene lost 3 bases, with 13 bases spanning the gap. Germline CDR1 is SEHNR and CDR2 is FQNEAQ (reference sequence). The CDR3 consists of 14 residues.

This chain links TRBV5-1 with TRBJ2-5; 8 positions match TRBD2. V lost 0 bases to trimming and J lost 2 bases; unmatched junction nucleotides: 6. There are 16 residues in the CDR3. Looked up from germline, CDR1 is SGHRS and CDR2 is YFSETQ. The CDR3 DNA follows: TGCGCCAGCAGCTTGGCGGGGGGGAGTCGGCAAGAGACCCAGTACTTC. It is translated as CASSLAGGSRQETQYF.

V gene TRBV5-1 combines with J gene TRBJ2-3; D gene ambiguous. Trimming took off 5 bases at V and 3 bases at J, with 4 bases between the two ends. Germline loops: CDR1 SGHRS, CDR2 YFSETQ. The CDR3 loop spans 11 amino acids. CDR3 DNA: TGCGCCAGCAGGACAACAGATACGCAGTATTTT. It is translated as CASRTTDTQYF.

The chain couples TRBV5-6 to TRBJ1-3; D remains ambiguous. The CDR3 runs to 17 residues. CDR1 and CDR2 from the germline V gene are SGHDT and YYEEEE. With 1 base removed from V and 0 bases from J, the gap between germline ends came to 14 bases. In DNA, the CDR3 is TGTGCCAGCAGCTTGCGCTTCGGACGGAGCTCTGGAAACACCATATATTTT. Amino acids: CASSLRFGRSSGNTIYF.

The V gene is TRBV5-1, the J gene TRBJ2-5; the D is unclear. Germline V CDR1 and CDR2: SGHRS, YFSETQ. The CDR3 consists of 14 residues. The V gene lost 2 bases and the J gene lost 7 bases, with 15 bases spanning the gap. In DNA form, the CDR3 reads TGCGCCAGCAGCTTACGGGTCTCCGACGGGACCCAGTACTTC. Protein: CASSLRVSDGTQYF.

This clone was counted between two and nine times. The chain combines TRBV4-1 with TRBJ1-1, with D unclear. The CDR3 has 15 residues. V gave up 1 base and J gave up 1 base, with 10 bases separating them. CDR1 is MGHRA and CDR2 is YSYEKL in the germline V gene. The CDR3 DNA reads as TGCGCCAGCAGCCAAGTAGGTCAGAAGAACACTGAAGCTTTCTTT. Translation: CASSQVGQKNTEAFF.

This clone has just a few counts. V is TRBV19 and J is TRBJ1-5; D is undetermined. The CDR3 is made up of 11 amino acids. Trimming shortened V by 1 base and J by 15 bases, and 10 bases separated the two germline ends. CDR1 is LNHDA and CDR2 is SQIVND in the germline V gene (reference sequence). In DNA form, the CDR3 reads TGTGCCAGTAGTATAGGTCGAGAGCCGCATTTT. This encodes CASSIGREPHF.

The chain uses TRBV19 and TRBJ2-1; TRBD2 is a possible D gene (6 bases). Per the germline V gene, CDR1 is LNHDA and CDR2 is SQIVND (reference sequence). V gave up 4 bases and J gave up 3 bases, with 13 bases separating them. The CDR3 is made up of 15 amino acids. CDR3 region: CASSSGDFDYNEQFF. The CDR3 DNA reads TGTGCCAGTAGTAGCGGGGATTTTGACTACAATGAGCAGTTCTTC.

For this clone: One junction end disagrees with the germline gene, perhaps due to a read error. The rearrangement joins TRBV30 to TRBJ1-6; the D is unclear. This CDR3 is built from 15 residues. Looked up from germline, CDR1 is GTSNPN and CDR2 is SVGIG (reference sequence). CDR3 nucleotides: TGTGCCTGGAGTCGAAGCGACCGGTTTTATTCGCCCCTCCACTTT. Protein product: CAWSRSDRFYSPLHF.

The chain carries TRBV5-1 and TRBJ1-1; no clear D gene. Germline V CDR1 and CDR2: SGHRS, YFSETQ. The CDR3 has 15 residues. V was cut by 0 bases and J by 0 bases, with 9 bases left in between. CDR3 DNA sequence: TGCGCCAGCAGCTTGGAGGGATTAGTGAACACTGAAGCTTTCTTT. Translating it yields CASSLEGLVNTEAFF.

The chain couples TRBV27 to TRBJ1-6; D uncertain. V lost 6 bases and J lost 0, with 18 bases in between. CDR3 length: 18 amino acids. Germline V gives CDR1 MNHEY, CDR2 SMNVEV (reference sequence). The CDR3 loop is CASRSQTRSRSYNSPLHF. CDR3 coding DNA: TGTGCCAGCAGGTCACAGACTCGATCACGCTCCTATAATTCACCCCTCCACTTT.

The chain joins TRBV5-6 to TRBJ2-3; no clear D. Deletions cut 4 bases from V and 5 bases from J, with 11 bases between. Germline assignment: CDR1 SGHDT and CDR2 YYEEEE. There are 13 residues in the CDR3. The CDR3 DNA is TGTGCCAGCAGCGTCGGTCCGGGAGATACGCAGTATTTT. Translated: CASSVGPGDTQYF.

The rearrangement joins TRBV5-1 to TRBJ1-5; D unclear. There are 16 residues in the CDR3. CDR1 SGHRS and CDR2 YFSETQ come from the germline V gene. V lost 4 bases and J 3 bases, leaving 17 bases between the germline ends. The CDR3 DNA follows: TGCGCCAGCAGCCCGGGCGCCAGGACCGTCAATCAGCCCCAGCATTTT. Its translation is CASSPGARTVNQPQHF.

The gene calls are TRBV19 and TRBJ1-5; perhaps TRBD1 as D (5 bases). V shed 4 bases and J shed 0 bases, with 10 bases lying between them. The CDR3 is made up of 15 amino acids. Germline-derived CDR1 and CDR2 are LNHDA and SQIVND (reference sequence). CDR3 in amino acids: CASSTTGYSNQPQHF. The CDR3, as DNA: TGTGCCAGTAGTACAACAGGTTATAGCAATCAGCCCCAGCATTTT. Supplemented by reference TRBV19 and TRBJ1-5, the full variable domain reads DGGITQSPKYLFRKEGQNVTLSCEQNLNHDAMYWYRQDPGQGLRLIYYSQIVNDFQKGDIAEGYSVSREKKESFPLTVTSAQKNPTAFYLCASSTTGYSNQPQHFGDGTRLSIL.

This clone came up a few times. The gene calls are TRBV4-3 and TRBJ2-2; 8 positions agree with TRBD1. V dropped 7 bases and J dropped 4; count of bases not matched to a gene: 17. The germline V gene encodes CDR1 LGHNA and CDR2 YSLEER. This CDR3 is 18 amino acids long. CDR3 coding DNA: TGCGCCAGCACCTCCGAAGTTATTGACAGGGGCACCACCGGGGAGCTGTTTTTT. Protein sequence: CASTSEVIDRGTTGELFF.

The sample holds one count of this clone. The chain is built from TRBV15 and TRBJ1-1, with TRBD1 identical over 10 bases. This CDR3 comprises 16 residues. With 2 bases clipped from V and 1 base from J, the junction kept 4 bases outside the gene matches. CDR1 LNHNV and CDR2 YYDKDF come from the germline V gene (reference sequence). CDR3 loop: CATSRQRTGGNTEAFF. The DNA for the CDR3 is TGTGCCACCAGCAGACAAAGGACAGGGGGGAACACTGAAGCTTTCTTT.

This chain links TRBV14 with TRBJ2-3; no reliable D call. Deletions cut 4 bases from V and 0 bases from J, with 5 bases between. Looked up from germline, CDR1 is SGHDN and CDR2 is FVKESK. The length of the CDR3 is 13 residues. Here the CDR3 reads CASSLYSTDTQYF. For the CDR3, the DNA is TGTGCCAGCAGCCTCTACAGCACAGATACGCAGTATTTT.

The J gene is TRBJ1-1, the V gene TRBV5-5, with a possible D match to TRBD1 (5 bases). Germline CDR1 is SGHKS and CDR2 is YYEKEE (reference sequence). This CDR3 spans 16 amino acids. V was cut by 0 bases and J by 11 bases, with 23 bases left in between. This chain's CDR3 is CASSLGEGARPLGAFF. Here the CDR3 DNA reads TGTGCCAGCAGCTTGGGGGAAGGGGCCAGACCTTTAGGTGCTTTCTTT.